Reported below is one T cell receptor beta chain. Original handling: Scientists estimated how many nucleated cells there were by amplifying reference gene primers. Data came from immunoSEQ multiplex PCR; TCRdb stores just in-frame clones and leaves some out. V and J calls and clone size are copied from that table; D and trimming were computed from the DNA. The sample comprises some 68,000 clones, roughly four fifths of which are singletons, and roughly 27% rests with the top ten. The data were taken from a study of blood T cell repertoires in COVID-19. The CDR3 runs 15 residues. V shed 3 bases and J 6 bases; nucleotides not matched to a gene: 3. Germline loops: CDR1 SGHRS, CDR2 YFSETQ.

The TCR sequence derives from a man between 65 and 85 years old with acute or convalescent COVID-19. Sequenced sample: peripheral blood. The chain is built from TRBV5-1 and TRBJ2-1; the match to TRBD2 covers 13 bases. The DNA of the CDR3 is TGCGCCAGCAGCTCCGGGACTAGCGGGATCAATGAGCAGTTCTTC. Amino acid sequence: CASSSGTSGINEQFF.